This entry features one T cell receptor beta chain sequence. Its cognate antigen is unknown. The length of the CDR3 is 16 residues. CDR1 and CDR2 (germline): SGHVS, FQNEAQ. Trimming shortened V by 9 bases and J by 4 bases, and 22 bases separated the two germline ends. The data were taken from a study of cytomegalovirus exposure and HLA in healthy donors. Findings of the study overall: The authors listed some 160 TCR beta chains as cytomegalovirus-associated. In an earlier analysis, in about 530 donors, most V segments appeared productive either ~87% or ~30% of the time.

A multiplex PCR was run with 60 Vbeta primers and 13 Jbeta primers. Generated by immunoSEQ multiplex PCR, the TCRdb table keeps only in-frame clones and is missing some. The sample consists of roughly 150,000 clones, roughly 80% of them appearing once. Sequenced: PBMCs. The receptor was isolated from a man between 18 and 29 years old in good health and CMV-seropositive. The J gene is TRBJ2-1, the V gene TRBV7-8; D is possibly TRBD2 (6 bases). The DNA for the CDR3 is TGTGCCAGTCGCCCCCTGGGGGGAGCAGGGTACAATGAGCAGTTCTTC. This sequence encodes CASRPLGGAGYNEQFF.